These 11 T cell receptor beta chains were all obtained from the same sample, sequenced in a study of control samples from healthy donors and cancer patients. Generated by immunoSEQ multiplex PCR, the TCRdb table keeps only in-frame clones and is missing some. The ten top clones account for approximately 2.2%, within a sample of roughly 190,000 clones. The sequencing sample was made of blood. Source of these receptors: a woman younger than 45 in good health.

The chain uses TRBV7-8 and TRBJ2-1, with D possibly matching TRBD2 (7 bases). The CDR3 is 16 amino acids. Germline CDR1 reads SGHVS; CDR2 reads FQNEAQ. V lost 4 bases and J lost 4, with 17 bases in between. The CDR3 spells CASSSLGGGPYNEQFF. The DNA of the CDR3 is TGTGCCAGCAGCTCCCTTGGGGGGGGGCCTTACAATGAGCAGTTCTTC.

CDR3 sequence reads: CASSYSGPRGGGYTF. CDR3 in DNA: TGTGCCAGCAGTTACTCGGGGCCGAGGGGAGGTGGCTACACCTTC. This chain connects TRBV6-5 to TRBJ1-2; D may be TRBD1 (5 bases). The CDR3 has 15 residues. The V end was cut by 0 bases, the J end by 7 bases, with 15 bases between. CDR1 is MNHEY, CDR2 SVGAGI, per germline.

V usage is TRBV6-2 or TRBV6-3 and J usage is TRBJ1-2; TRBD1 is a possible D gene (5 bases). V lost 0 bases, J lost 3 bases, and 14 bases lay in between. Germline loops: CDR1 MNHEY, CDR2 SVGEGT. This CDR3 has 16 amino acids. The CDR3 is CASSYSSTGQDYGYTF. For the CDR3, the DNA is TGTGCCAGCAGTTACTCGAGCACAGGTCAAGACTATGGCTACACCTTC.

This chain links TRBV4-2 with TRBJ2-1; 7 bases line up with TRBD2. The CDR3 has 15 amino acids. Germline loops: CDR1 LGHNA, CDR2 YNFKEQ. Unmatched junction bases numbered 7, after V lost 3 bases and J lost 5 bases. CDR3 in amino acids: CASSQGGGRNNEQFF. The DNA for the CDR3 is TGTGCCAGCAGCCAGGGGGGAGGGAGGAACAATGAGCAGTTCTTC.

The chain combines TRBV5-1 with TRBJ2-3, with D perhaps being TRBD1 or TRBD2 (5 bases each). Germline-derived CDR1 and CDR2 are SGHRS and YFSETQ. The CDR3 extends over 14 amino acids. Trimming left V 4 bases short and J 6 bases short, with 15 bases between. The CDR3 sequence: CASSLGTARDTQYF. The CDR3, as DNA: TGCGCCAGCAGCCTCGGGACCGCAAGGGATACGCAGTATTTT.

The J gene is TRBJ1-1, the V gene TRBV6-5; 8 positions agree with TRBD1. Germline V gene sequence: CDR1 MNHEY, CDR2 SVGAGI. V gave up 6 bases and J gave up 2 bases; unmatched junction bases: 5. The CDR3 loop spans 14 amino acids. The CDR3: CASRKGQGNTEAFF. CDR3 DNA sequence: TGTGCCAGCAGAAAAGGACAGGGCAACACTGAAGCTTTCTTT.

The genes are TRBV18 and TRBJ2-7, with D perhaps matching TRBD1 or TRBD2 (6 bases each). This CDR3 has 15 residues. The germline gives CDR1 KGHSH, CDR2 LQKENI. V lost 3 bases and J lost 5, with 17 bases in between. The CDR3 coding sequence is TGTGCCAGCTCACCCAGTTACGGGGGCTCGGACGAGCAGTACTTC. Amino acid sequence: CASSPSYGGSDEQYF.

V gene TRBV27 combines with J gene TRBJ2-7; 13 bases agree with TRBD2. This CDR3 is built from 16 residues. Germline V CDR1 and CDR2: MNHEY, SMNVEV (reference sequence). The V gene end was trimmed by 4 bases and the J gene end by 4 bases; junction bases not matched to a gene: 7. The CDR3 region is CASSSAGTSGDYEQYF. CDR3 DNA sequence: TGTGCCAGCAGTTCAGCGGGGACTAGCGGGGATTACGAGCAGTACTTC.

CDR3 residues: CASSQVTDPGELFF. CDR3 sequence (DNA): TGTGCCAGCAGCCAAGTGACAGACCCCGGGGAGCTGTTTTTT. The chain employs TRBV4-2 and TRBJ2-2, with D possibly TRBD1 on 5 matching bases. Trimming took off 1 base at V and 6 bases at J, with 9 bases between the two ends. The CDR3 loop spans 14 amino acids. Germline V gene data show CDR1 as LGHNA and CDR2 as YNFKEQ.

V and J are TRBV5-1 and TRBJ2-2; no clear D gene. Between the trimmed V and J ends, which lost 2 bases and 5 bases, there was a span of 10 bases. Germline lookup yields CDR1 SGHRS and CDR2 YFSETQ. The CDR3 spans 14 residues. The CDR3 DNA reads as TGCGCCAGCAGCTTAGGAGTCGCGACCGGGGAGCTGTTTTTT. Protein product: CASSLGVATGELFF.

The genes are TRBV28 and TRBJ2-3; the match to TRBD2 covers 12 bases. The CDR3 runs 17 residues. Germline CDR1 is MDHEN and CDR2 is SYDVKM. V was clipped by 5 bases and J by 0 bases; unmatched bases: 6. CDR3 loop: CASSPGTSGLSTDTQYF. Here the CDR3 DNA reads TGTGCCAGCAGTCCCGGGACTAGCGGGCTCAGCACAGATACGCAGTATTTT.